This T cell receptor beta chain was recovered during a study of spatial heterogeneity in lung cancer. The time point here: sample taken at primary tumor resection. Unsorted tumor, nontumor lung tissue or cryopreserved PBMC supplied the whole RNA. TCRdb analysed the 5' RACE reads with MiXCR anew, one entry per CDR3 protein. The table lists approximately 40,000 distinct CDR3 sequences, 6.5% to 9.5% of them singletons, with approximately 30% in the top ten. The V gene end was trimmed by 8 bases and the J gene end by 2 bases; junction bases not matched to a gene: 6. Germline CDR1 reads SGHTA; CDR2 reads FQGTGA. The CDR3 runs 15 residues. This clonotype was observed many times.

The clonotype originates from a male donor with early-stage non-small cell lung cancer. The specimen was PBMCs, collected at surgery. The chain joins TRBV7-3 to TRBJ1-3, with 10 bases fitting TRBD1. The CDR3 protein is CASGMTGGPGNTIYF. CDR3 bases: TGTGCCAGCGGGATGACAGGGGGCCCTGGAAACACCATATATTTT.